A selection of T cell receptor beta chains follows, all from one sample in a study of T cell changes during pregnancy in multiple sclerosis. Some clones are missing from TCRdb's copy, which holds only in-frame ones; the method was immunoSEQ multiplex PCR. The sample holds tens of thousands of clones, around 90% seen once. Sequencing was performed on peripheral blood, taken in the first trimester of pregnancy. These receptors came from a female donor in good health, enrolled as a control in a pregnancy study. Both conserved end residues are part of each CDR3. The D gene is left open where the match is weak. Size is stated for part of the rows, as once, few or many counts, or as a class when the clone is expanded.

V gene	clone size	D gene	J gene	CDR3 DNA	CDR3 protein
TRBV2	-	TRBD2	TRBJ2-1	TGTGCCAGCAGTGAATTGGGGACTAGCGGATACAATGAGCAGTTCTTC	CASSELGTSGYNEQFF
TRBV28	once	-	TRBJ2-7	TGTGCCAGCAGTTTATTTTCGGGAGCAACGGACTACGAGCAGTACTTC	CASSLFSGATDYEQYF
TRBV11-2	-	-	TRBJ2-3	TGTGCCAGCAGCTTCCCGGGGGAAAGCACAGATACGCAGTATTTT	CASSFPGESTDTQYF
TRBV7-6	-	TRBD2	TRBJ2-7	TGTGCCAGCAGCCAACCGCGGCGGGAGGGATCCTACGAGCAGTACTTC	CASSQPRREGSYEQYF
TRBV19	-	TRBD2	TRBJ2-1	TGTGCCAGTAGATTGGCTAGCGGGGCTTACAATGAGCAGTTCTTC	CASRLASGAYNEQFF
TRBV29-1	-	TRBD1	TRBJ2-5	TGCAGCGTTTTTAAAGACAGGGTTCAAGAGACCCAGTACTTC	CSVFKDRVQETQYF
TRBV7-2	-	TRBD1	TRBJ1-1	TGTGCCAGCAGCACTCAGGGGGCCCCGAACACTGAAGCTTTCTTT	CASSTQGAPNTEAFF
TRBV9	-	-	TRBJ1-2	TGTGCCAGCAGCTCAGAACCTCCCTATGGCTACACCTTC	CASSSEPPYGYTF
TRBV15	-	-	TRBJ2-7	TGTGCCACCAGCAGAGATTTGGATAAAGGGACATTCCTCTACGAGCAGTACTTC	CATSRDLDKGTFLYEQYF
TRBV7-9	-	-	TRBJ2-5	TGTGCCAGCAGCCTCTGGAGGAGGACCCAGTACTTC	CASSLWRRTQYF
TRBV5-1	-	TRBD1	TRBJ1-4	TGCGCCAGCAGCGTCCAGGGGGGTGGTGAAAAACTGTTTTTT	CASSVQGGGEKLFF
TRBV1	-	-	TRBJ1-5	TGCACCAGCAGCCCCAACCTACGCGACAGGGCGAAACGGGATCAGCCCCAGCATTTT	CTSSPNLRDRAKRDQPQHF
TRBV7-9	-	-	TRBJ2-7	TGTGCCAGCAGCCCTAGGGATGGGACTCCGAGCTCCTACGAGCAGTACTTC	CASSPRDGTPSSYEQYF
TRBV4-1	-	TRBD1	TRBJ2-5	TGCGCCAGCAGCGGGGAGGGACAGGGTTTGAAAGAGACCCAGTACTTC	CASSGEGQGLKETQYF
TRBV7-9	-	-	TRBJ1-5	TGTGCCAGCAGTCTTGGCCCCTCGAGCAATCAGCCCCAGCATTTT	CASSLGPSSNQPQHF
TRBV19	-	-	TRBJ1-1	TGTGCCAGTAGTACAATGACACTTATGAACACTGAAGCTTTCTTT	CASSTMTLMNTEAFF
TRBV6-6	-	-	TRBJ2-7	TGTGCCAGCAGTTACTCTTCGTCCTACGAGCAGTACTTC	CASSYSSSYEQYF
TRBV5-1	once	TRBD1	TRBJ2-7	TGCGCCAGCAGCTGGGGACAGGGGCTGGGAGTGGAGCAGTACTTC	CASSWGQGLGVEQYF
TRBV19	-	-	TRBJ2-7	TGTGCCAGTAGTACCCACGGCGAGAGGCACGAGCAGTACTTC	CASSTHGERHEQYF
TRBV7-9	-	TRBD2	TRBJ2-1	TGTGCCAGCAGCCTGAGCGGGAGTAATGAGCAGTTCTTC	CASSLSGSNEQFF
TRBV27	-	TRBD1	TRBJ1-1	TGTGCCAGCAGTCAGGACAGGGTCGGCACTGAAGCTTTCTTT	CASSQDRVGTEAFF
TRBV19	-	TRBD1	TRBJ2-7	TGTGCCAGTTCCGACAGGGCAGACTCCTACGAGCAGTACTTC	CASSDRADSYEQYF
TRBV4-1	-	TRBD2	TRBJ2-1	TGCGCCAGCAGCCAAGAACTAGCGGAGGGCTACAATGAGCAGTTCTTC	CASSQELAEGYNEQFF
TRBV7-2	-	TRBD2	TRBJ2-7	TGTGCCAGCAGCTTCCCGGGAGGGCGAAACGAGCAGTACTTC	CASSFPGGRNEQYF
TRBV5-1	-	TRBD1	TRBJ2-5	TGCGCCAGCAGCTTGATGACAGGGGGTGGGGAGACCCAGTACTTC	CASSLMTGGGETQYF
TRBV9	-	TRBD2	TRBJ2-5	TGTGCCAGCAGCGTAAGGGGACTAGCGTCACAAGAGACCCAGTACTTC	CASSVRGLASQETQYF
TRBV29-1	-	TRBD1	TRBJ2-7	TGCAGCGTAAGAGGGGGACAGGGGTATGAGCAGTACTTC	CSVRGGQGYEQYF
TRBV5-1	-	-	TRBJ2-3	TGCGCCAGCAGCCCGTTGACAGTTAGCACAGATACGCAGTATTTT	CASSPLTVSTDTQYF
TRBV5-1	-	-	TRBJ1-3	TGCGCCAGCAGCTTGGGGGCAGGGCCTGGAAACACCATATATTTT	CASSLGAGPGNTIYF
TRBV2	-	-	TRBJ2-7	TGTGCCAGCAGCAGGGGGGATTACTCCTACGAGCAGTACTTC	CASSRGDYSYEQYF
TRBV7-6	-	-	TRBJ2-2	TGTGCCAGCAGCTTGGTCTGGGGAGAGGTCGGGGAGCTGTTTTTT	CASSLVWGEVGELFF
TRBV27	-	TRBD1	TRBJ2-7	TGTGCCAGCAGCCGGGAACAGGGGGCGCGTGAGCAGTACTTC	CASSREQGAREQYF
TRBV15	-	-	TRBJ2-7	TGTGCCACCAGCAGAGGTGGGTTTGGCGGGGAGCAGTACTTC	CATSRGGFGGEQYF
TRBV10-3	-	TRBD1	TRBJ2-1	TGTGCCCTCGGGACAGGAGATAGGGGTGAGCAGTTCTTC	CALGTGDRGEQFF
TRBV6-6	-	-	TRBJ2-7	TGTGCCAGCAGGGAGTCCAGAGGAGTCTACGAGCAGTACTTC	CASRESRGVYEQYF
TRBV14	-	-	TRBJ2-3	TGTGCCAGCAGCCAACCCAGACAGTCTAGCACAGATACGCAGTATTTT	CASSQPRQSSTDTQYF
TRBV5-4	-	-	TRBJ2-5	TGTGCCAGCAGCTTGGCACAGGACGGGACCCAGTACTTC	CASSLAQDGTQYF
TRBV7-9	once	-	TRBJ1-1	TGTGCCAGCAGCTTCAGGGGGAACACTGAAGCTTTCTTT	CASSFRGNTEAFF
TRBV6-6	-	TRBD2	TRBJ2-7	TGTGCCAGCAGCAACAAGCGGGAGGGCATCCACGAGCAGTACTTC	CASSNKREGIHEQYF
TRBV5-1	-	TRBD1	TRBJ1-1	TGCGCCAGCAGCCCGACAGGGGGCCGGACTGAAGCTTTCTTT	CASSPTGGRTEAFF
TRBV5-4	-	TRBD1	TRBJ1-4	TGTGCCAGCAGCAACCCGACAGGGGCTGGTGAAAAACTGTTTTTT	CASSNPTGAGEKLFF
TRBV2	few	-	TRBJ2-1	TGTGCCAGCAGTGTTAGCGGCTTTCGGAATGAGCAGTTCTTC	CASSVSGFRNEQFF
TRBV11-3	medium-sized	TRBD1	TRBJ2-2	TGTGCCAGCAGCTCGGACAGGGGTAATTTCGCCGGGGAGCTGTTTTTT	CASSSDRGNFAGELFF
TRBV25-1	-	-	TRBJ1-3	TGTGCCAGCAGTCAATTCGACAGCCTCTCTGGAAACACCATATATTTT	CASSQFDSLSGNTIYF
TRBV25-1	once	-	TRBJ2-1	TGTGCCAGCAGTGACGTAGAACCTCTTGATGAGCAGTTCTTC	CASSDVEPLDEQFF
TRBV29-1	-	-	TRBJ1-3	TGCAGCGTTGAAGAACAAGCTGGAAACACCATATATTTT	CSVEEQAGNTIYF
TRBV15	-	-	TRBJ2-5	TGTGCCACCAGCAGAGATGACAGCCAAGAGACCCAGTACTTC	CATSRDDSQETQYF
TRBV7-9	-	-	TRBJ1-2	TGTGCCAGCAGCTTAGTAATCACAGGGACTGGCTACACCTTC	CASSLVITGTGYTF
TRBV25-1	-	-	TRBJ1-1	TGTGCCAGCAGTGAATATGAGCTGAACACTGAAGCTTTCTTT	CASSEYELNTEAFF
TRBV29-1	-	TRBD1	TRBJ1-1	TGCAGCGCTCCTAGACAGGGGATGAACACTGAAGCTTTCTTT	CSAPRQGMNTEAFF
TRBV5-4	-	-	TRBJ1-4	TGTGCCAGCAGCTCACACTCGGGGGGGAATCAAAAACTGTTTTTT	CASSSHSGGNQKLFF
TRBV2	once	-	TRBJ1-2	TGTGCCAGCAGTTCCGGGTCCTCGGGCTACACCTTC	CASSSGSSGYTF
TRBV4-1	-	-	TRBJ2-3	TGCGCCAGCAGCCAAGATACGAAGGGCGGGCGGGCAGATACGCAGTATTTT	CASSQDTKGGRADTQYF